The 30 T cell receptor beta chains below were found in one sample sequenced in a study of OX40 agonist ivuxolimab in advanced cancers. Sequencing used immunoSEQ multiplex PCR; TCRdb keeps in-frame clones, though not all of them. The sample has 50,000 to 70,000 clones; under 90% are singletons. The sample here was CD4+ or CD8+ T cells sorted from blood, taken in a trial of the OX40 agonist ivuxolimab. These receptors were taken from an adult with an advanced solid tumor such as melanoma, head and neck, liver or kidney cancer.

This chain links TRBV19 with TRBJ1-2; D ambiguous. The CDR3 has 11 residues. Germline V lookup: CDR1 LNHDA, CDR2 SQIVND (reference sequence). The V gene lost 7 bases and the J gene lost 3 bases, with 6 bases spanning the gap. CDR3 sequence: CASMGYYGYTF. In nucleotides, the CDR3 is TGTGCCAGTATGGGGTACTATGGCTACACCTTC. The whole variable domain, filled in from reference TRBV19 and TRBJ1-2, reads DGGITQSPKYLFRKEGQNVTLSCEQNLNHDAMYWYRQDPGQGLRLIYYSQIVNDFQKGDIAEGYSVSREKKESFPLTVTSAQKNPTAFYLCASMGYYGYTFGSGTRLTVV.

This rearrangement joins TRBV10-2 to TRBJ1-3; possibly TRBD1 for D (6 bases). The V gene lost 6 bases and the J gene lost 0 bases, with 18 bases spanning the gap. Germline V gene lookup returns CDR1 WSHSY and CDR2 SAAADI. This CDR3 is 17 amino acids long. The CDR3 DNA reads TGCGCCAGCAGCCTGAACCGAGGACAGCTCTCTGGAAACACCATATATTTT. It translates to CASSLNRGQLSGNTIYF.

CDR3 sequence reads: CASSPSGSSTDTQYF. The CDR3 coding sequence is TGTGCCAGCAGCCCAAGCGGGTCTAGCACAGATACGCAGTATTTT. The rearrangement uses TRBV5-4 and TRBJ2-3, with D possibly matching TRBD2 (6 bases). CDR1 SGHNT and CDR2 YYREEE come from the germline V gene (reference sequence). V gave up 4 bases and J gave up 0 bases, with 12 bases separating them. The CDR3 length is 15 residues.

CDR3 residues: CASSVGGVGQETQYF. The CDR3 nucleotides are TGTGCCAGCAGCGTAGGTGGGGTAGGGCAAGAGACCCAGTACTTC. V is TRBV9 and J is TRBJ2-5; D remains ambiguous. Germline V lookup: CDR1 SGDLS, CDR2 YYNGEE. V gave up 0 bases and J gave up 2 bases, with 11 bases separating them. There are 15 residues in the CDR3.

The chain combines TRBV6-5 with TRBJ2-7; 8 bases line up with TRBD1. The CDR3 contains 16 residues. Germline CDR1 MNHEY, CDR2 SVGAGI. The trim removed 2 bases at V and 6 bases at J, leaving 12 bases unmatched. Here the CDR3 reads CASSYRTGTVKGEQYF. CDR3 DNA sequence: TGTGCCAGCAGTTACCGGACAGGGACGGTGAAGGGCGAGCAGTACTTC.

This clone was detected only once. This rearrangement joins TRBV11-3 to TRBJ2-2, with 9 bases lining up with TRBD1. CDR1 and CDR2 (germline): SGHNT, YENEEA. Trimming at V came to 0 bases and at J to 5 bases, leaving 1 base not matched to a gene. The length of the CDR3 is 15 residues. In DNA, the CDR3 is TGTGCCAGCAGCTTAGAAGGGACAGGGACCGGGGAGCTGTTTTTT. Its protein is CASSLEGTGTGELFF.

The chain links TRBV6-1 to TRBJ1-6; D ambiguous. V dropped 6 bases and J dropped 7 bases, with 10 bases sitting between them. CDR1 MNHNS and CDR2 SASEGT come from the germline V gene. The CDR3 is 13 residues long. Here the CDR3 reads CASRGVNNSPLHF. In nucleotides, the CDR3 is TGTGCCAGCAGGGGAGTTAACAATTCACCCCTCCACTTT.

This clone was seen only once. This chain joins TRBV30 and TRBJ2-6, with 7 bases aligning to TRBD1. CDR3 length: 14 residues. With V trimmed by 5 bases and J by 1 base, 2 bases remained unmatched. The germline V gene has CDR1 GTSNPN and CDR2 SVGIG (reference sequence). The CDR3 nucleotides read TGTGCCTGGCACAGGGGATCTGGGGCCAACGTCCTGACTTTC. Amino acid sequence: CAWHRGSGANVLTF.

The chain is built from TRBV5-8 and TRBJ1-5; 9 nucleotides match TRBD1. The germline gives CDR1 SGHTS, CDR2 YDEGEE. The CDR3 has 18 residues. The junction had 14 bases not matched to a gene; V was cut back by 7 bases and J by 0 bases. The DNA of the CDR3 is TGTGCCAGCCATCCACGACAGGGGGGACCCTATAGCAATCAGCCCCAGCATTTT. Its protein is CASHPRQGGPYSNQPQHF.

The V gene is TRBV5-1, the J gene TRBJ1-1, with D perhaps matching TRBD1 (5 bases). Per the germline V gene, CDR1 is SGHRS and CDR2 is YFSETQ. Trimming removed 2 bases at V and 1 base at J, with 12 bases between. The CDR3 covers 15 residues. For the CDR3, the DNA is TGCGCCAGCAGCTTCATGGGACGGTCGAACACTGAAGCTTTCTTT. This gives the protein CASSFMGRSNTEAFF.

This sequence joins TRBV5-1 and TRBJ2-3; the D is unclear. This CDR3 comprises 14 residues. Germline CDR1 SGHRS, CDR2 YFSETQ. Trimming left V 0 bases short and J 4 bases short, with 9 bases between. CDR3 bases: TGCGCCAGCAGCTTGGTGGGTTCGGCAGATACGCAGTATTTT. Translated: CASSLVGSADTQYF.

The V gene is TRBV19, the J gene TRBJ2-3; no firm D call. The CDR3 contains 14 residues. Between the trimmed V and J ends, which lost 5 bases and 1 base, there was a span of 10 bases. Germline CDR1 is LNHDA and CDR2 is SQIVND (reference sequence). The CDR3 nucleotides are TGTGCCAGTAGTCCCCCGAGTCGCACAGATACGCAGTATTTT. Translated: CASSPPSRTDTQYF.

V usage is TRBV5-1 and J usage is TRBJ1-1; 7 nucleotides line up with TRBD1. This CDR3 has 14 residues. The V gene end was trimmed by 0 bases and the J gene end by 5 bases; junction bases not matched to a gene: 4. Germline CDR1 and CDR2: SGHRS and YFSETQ. CDR3 DNA: TGCGCCAGCAGCTTGGGACAGGGAGAGACTGAAGCTTTCTTT. It codes for CASSLGQGETEAFF.

Concerning this clone: No DNA is shown, since the ends of the CDR3 on it are uncertain; the CDR3 is the one TCRdb lists. This chain links TRBV10-1 with TRBJ2-2; the table's D call, TRBD2, has no DNA check behind it. The CDR3 adds up to 12 amino acids, both ends counted. Germline CDR1 reads WNHNN; CDR2 reads SYGVQD (reference sequence). CDR3 sequence reads: CASSVTFGELFF.

Only a few counts were recorded for this clone. V and J are TRBV13 and TRBJ2-3, with D perhaps TRBD1 (5 bases). The CDR3 is 12 amino acids. Trimming shortened V by 3 bases and J by 5 bases, and 6 bases separated the two germline ends. Germline CDR1 reads PRHDT; CDR2 reads FYEKMQ (reference sequence). The CDR3 region is CASSFRGDTQYF. The DNA for the CDR3 is TGTGCCAGCAGCTTTAGGGGAGATACGCAGTATTTT. Looking up the rest from reference TRBV13 and TRBJ2-3 gives the full variable domain: AAGVIQSPRHLIKEKRETATLKCYPIPRHDTVYWYQQGPGQDPQFLISFYEKMQSDKGSIPDRFSAQQFSDYHSELNMSSLELGDSALYFCASSFRGDTQYFGPGTRLTVL.

This chain joins TRBV11-3 and TRBJ2-1, with TRBD2 matching 16 bases. Germline V lookup: CDR1 SGHNT, CDR2 YENEEA. The ends lost 5 bases at V and 8 bases at J; junction bases unmatched: 6. The CDR3 sequence is 16 residues long. The CDR3 reads CASSLGTSGRVDEQFF. The CDR3 DNA reads TGTGCCAGCAGCCTCGGGACTAGCGGGAGGGTGGATGAGCAGTTCTTC.

The V gene is TRBV20-1, the J gene TRBJ1-2; D not resolved. The CDR3 is 11 residues long. Germline V CDR1 and CDR2: DFQATT, SNEGSKA (reference sequence). The V gene lost 3 bases and the J gene lost 6 bases, with 8 bases spanning the gap. Here the CDR3 reads CSAREGDGYTF. The CDR3 coding sequence is TGCAGTGCTAGGGAGGGAGATGGCTACACCTTC.

This sequence joins TRBV6-5 and TRBJ1-1; D unclear. The CDR3 length is 13 residues. V was trimmed by 2 bases and J by 4 bases, leaving 8 bases between them. Germline V gives CDR1 MNHEY, CDR2 SVGAGI. CDR3 coding DNA: TGTGCCAGCAGTTACACCCCGGGCACTGAAGCTTTCTTT. Protein sequence: CASSYTPGTEAFF.

V and J are TRBV5-4 and TRBJ2-5; perhaps TRBD1 as D (5 bases). The better agreement between TRBJ2-7 and the DNA end casts doubt on the J call. The CDR3 loop spans 13 amino acids. Germline V gene lookup returns CDR1 SGHNT and CDR2 YYREEE (reference sequence). CDR3 sequence (DNA): TGTGCCAGCAGCTCCGGACAAACCTACGAGCAGTACTTC. Amino acid sequence: CASSSGQTYEQYF.

The chain couples TRBV2 to TRBJ1-3; 7 bases are shared with TRBD1. This CDR3 has 13 amino acids. V lost 7 bases to trimming and J lost 7 bases; unmatched junction nucleotides: 7. Germline CDR1 SNHLY, CDR2 FYNNEI. CDR3 protein: CASMFAGGNTIYF. The CDR3 DNA follows: TGTGCCAGCATGTTTGCAGGGGGGAACACCATATATTTT. Combining the CDR3 with reference TRBV2 and TRBJ1-3 gives the whole variable domain EPEVTQTPSHQVTQMGQEVILRCVPISNHLYFYWYRQILGQKVEFLVSFYNNEISEKSEIFDDQFSVERPDGSNFTLKIRSTKLEDSAMYFCASMFAGGNTIYFGEGSWLTVV.

V usage is TRBV7-2 and J usage is TRBJ1-2, with D perhaps TRBD1 (5 bases). This CDR3 comprises 13 residues. Trimming pared 2 bases from V and 5 bases from J, leaving 9 bases between. Germline values: CDR1 SGHTA, CDR2 FQGNSA. CDR3 protein: CASSLSRVYGYTF. The CDR3 region has the DNA TGTGCCAGCAGCTTAAGCAGGGTTTATGGCTACACCTTC.

This clone was seen only once. This chain joins TRBV28 and TRBJ2-7; D is perhaps TRBD1 (5 bases). The CDR3 loop spans 13 amino acids. Trimming left V 2 bases short and J 6 bases short, with 11 bases between. CDR1 is MDHEN and CDR2 is SYDVKM in the germline V gene. The CDR3 region is CASSLGAPGEQYF. The CDR3 region has the DNA TGTGCCAGCAGTTTAGGGGCGCCGGGCGAGCAGTACTTC. The whole variable domain, remainder taken from reference TRBV28 and TRBJ2-7, is DVKVTQSSRYLVKRTGEKVFLECVQDMDHENMFWYRQDPGLGLRLIYFSYDVKMKEKGDIPEGYSVSREKKERFSLILESASTNQTSMYLCASSLGAPGEQYFGPGTRLTVT.

This clone was found a few times. The chain joins TRBV28 to TRBJ1-1, with 7 bases matching TRBD1. This CDR3 spans 13 amino acids. Trimming cost V 6 bases and J 4 bases; bases outside gene matches: 5. From germline, CDR1 is MDHEN and CDR2 SYDVKM. The CDR3 coding sequence is TGTGCCAGCAGACGTTACAGGGGCACTGAAGCTTTCTTT. Protein product: CASRRYRGTEAFF.

V gene TRBV6-1 combines with J gene TRBJ2-5; 8 bases fit TRBD1. The CDR3 totals 13 residues. Germline trimming cut 6 bases from V and 5 bases from J; bases unmatched to any gene: 5. CDR1 is MNHNS, CDR2 SASEGT, per germline. In nucleotides, the CDR3 is TGTGCCAGCAGGGAGACAGGGGTGGAGACCCAGTACTTC. This codes for CASRETGVETQYF.

The chain joins TRBV10-3 to TRBJ2-5; 8 nucleotides agree with TRBD1. Per germline, CDR1 ENHRY and CDR2 SYGVKD. This CDR3 has 13 amino acids. The junction had 3 bases not matched to a gene; V was cut back by 4 bases and J by 5 bases. CDR3 in amino acids: CAISGGQGETQYF. As DNA, the CDR3 is TGTGCCATCAGTGGCGGACAGGGCGAGACCCAGTACTTC.

J is TRBJ2-5 and V is TRBV30, with no clear D. Germline V gene lookup returns CDR1 GTSNPN and CDR2 SVGIG (reference sequence). V was pared by 1 base and J by 5 bases, with 11 bases between. The CDR3 is made up of 13 amino acids. The CDR3 loop reads CAWSGDTGETQYF. CDR3 sequence (DNA): TGTGCCTGGAGTGGAGACACCGGGGAGACCCAGTACTTC.

This clone occurred a few times. This chain joins TRBV4-1 and TRBJ1-2; a possible D gene is TRBD1 (6 bases). V dropped 3 bases and J dropped 2 bases, with 7 bases sitting between them. This CDR3 comprises 13 residues. CDR1 is MGHRA, CDR2 YSYEKL, per germline. The CDR3 sequence: CASSQGTNYGYTF. In DNA form, the CDR3 reads TGCGCCAGCAGCCAGGGGACAAACTATGGCTACACCTTC.

The chain couples TRBV10-2 to TRBJ1-2; D perhaps matches TRBD1 (5 bases). The CDR3 extends over 12 amino acids. The germline CDR1 and CDR2 sequences are WSHSY and SAAADI. The V gene lost 2 bases and the J gene lost 7 bases, with 8 bases spanning the gap. The CDR3 protein is CASSETGSGYTF. The CDR3 bases are TGCGCCAGCAGTGAGACAGGTTCTGGCTACACCTTC.

The chain carries TRBV28 and TRBJ2-2; D is undetermined. Trimming shortened V by 5 bases and J by 8 bases, and 6 bases separated the two germline ends. CDR3 length: 11 amino acids. Germline CDR1 is MDHEN and CDR2 is SYDVKM. The chain's CDR3 is CASSHPGELFF. DNA for the CDR3: TGTGCCAGCAGTCACCCGGGGGAGCTGTTTTTT. The full variable domain, completed using reference TRBV28 and TRBJ2-2, is DVKVTQSSRYLVKRTGEKVFLECVQDMDHENMFWYRQDPGLGLRLIYFSYDVKMKEKGDIPEGYSVSREKKERFSLILESASTNQTSMYLCASSHPGELFFGEGSRLTVL.

The genes are TRBV9 and TRBJ2-7, with 9 bases fitting TRBD1. Germline loops: CDR1 SGDLS, CDR2 YYNGEE. The CDR3 consists of 16 residues. Losses at the gene ends were 4 bases for V and 3 bases for J; bases not matched to a gene: 11. CDR3 residues: CASSPRGQGVIYEQYF. CDR3 nucleotides: TGTGCCAGCAGCCCCCGGGGACAGGGAGTTATCTACGAGCAGTACTTC.